These 8 T cell receptor beta chains came from one sample sequenced in a study of blood T cell repertoires in COVID-19. Profiling relied on immunoSEQ multiplex PCR, and the TCRdb table lists in-frame clones only, not all of them. The sample includes around 150,000 clones, approximately 91% of them seen just once. Sequencing was done on a sample of peripheral blood. These receptor sequences come from a man aged 18 to 29 with acute or convalescent COVID-19.

This clone was counted a single time. The V call is TRBV4-2, the J call TRBJ1-1, with D hard to call. The ends were cut back, 2 bases at V and 2 bases at J, with 9 bases in the middle. The CDR3 spans 14 residues. CDR1 and CDR2 from the germline V gene are LGHNA and YNFKEQ. The CDR3 bases are TGTGCCAGCAGCCAACCATCCCAAAACACTGAAGCTTTCTTT. It is translated as CASSQPSQNTEAFF.

The chain employs TRBV19 and TRBJ1-3; D unclear. Trimming took 1 base from V and 2 from J, leaving 15 bases between them. Germline V CDR1 and CDR2: LNHDA, SQIVND (reference sequence). The CDR3 runs to 17 residues. For the CDR3, the DNA is TGTGCCAGTAGTATAGTTTGGTGGAGGGAAGCTGGAAACACCATATATTTT. Its protein is CASSIVWWREAGNTIYF.

V gene TRBV5-5 combines with J gene TRBJ1-1; weak D call: TRBD1 (5 bases). V lost 2 bases to trimming and J lost 0 bases, with 11 bases between them. In germline, CDR1 is SGHKS, CDR2 YYEKEE (reference sequence). The CDR3 is made up of 15 amino acids. This CDR3 reads CASSFPEGMNTEAFF. DNA for the CDR3: TGTGCCAGCAGCTTCCCGGAGGGGATGAACACTGAAGCTTTCTTT.

The chain combines TRBV5-1 with TRBJ2-1; 13 bases are a match to TRBD2. The junction had 9 bases not matched to a gene; V was cut back by 2 bases and J by 7 bases. There are 17 residues in the CDR3. CDR1 is SGHRS and CDR2 is YFSETQ in the germline V gene. CDR3 sequence reads: CASSFLRTSGGGNEQFF. CDR3 DNA: TGCGCCAGCAGCTTTCTCCGGACTAGCGGGGGCGGGAATGAGCAGTTCTTC.

The chain recombines TRBV12-3 or TRBV12-4 with TRBJ2-3; a possible D gene is TRBD1 (5 bases). CDR3 size: 12 residues. V was cut by 8 bases and J by 6 bases, with 12 bases left in between. The CDR3 DNA is TGTGCCAGCGTCCTTCCAGGGGATACGCAGTATTTT. It is translated as CASVLPGDTQYF.

The CDR3 region has the DNA TGCGCCAGCAGCTTGAGGACAGGGGGATCCGTTACAGATACGCAGTATTTT. The encoded protein is CASSLRTGGSVTDTQYF. The rearrangement joins TRBV5-1 to TRBJ2-3, with 10 bases fitting TRBD1. Unmatched junction bases numbered 8, after V lost 1 base and J lost 3 bases. The length of the CDR3 is 17 residues. CDR1 is SGHRS and CDR2 is YFSETQ in the germline V gene.

The J gene is TRBJ1-1, the V gene TRBV5-5; 9 bases line up with TRBD1. Trimming cost V 4 bases and J 4 bases; bases outside gene matches: 5. There are 14 residues in the CDR3. Germline V CDR1 and CDR2: SGHKS, YYEKEE (reference sequence). The CDR3, as DNA: TGTGCCAGCAGCCAACAGGGGGCTGGCACTGAAGCTTTCTTT. Translation gives CASSQQGAGTEAFF.

J is TRBJ1-5 and V is TRBV27; no clear D gene. V lost 5 bases and J 7 bases, leaving 12 bases between the germline ends. CDR3 size: 13 residues. CDR1 MNHEY and CDR2 SMNVEV come from the germline V gene (reference sequence). As DNA, the CDR3 is TGTGCCAGCAGTCCCTCTGCGGGACAGCCCCAGCATTTT. It specifies CASSPSAGQPQHF.